These 8 T cell receptor beta chains share one sample of origin, sequenced in a study of beta chain features in type 1 diabetes. Study observations and caveats: TCRB CDR3 length was moderately but significantly reduced in all four CD4+ subsets of Type 1 diabetes patients.

These receptors have no known antigen. The investigators reverse transcribed all of the isolated RNA, so they sequenced expressed TCRB transcripts. TCRdb's copy holds only in-frame clones and misses some; the assay was immunoSEQ multiplex PCR. The table shows more than 120,000 clones, with around an eighth occurring only once. The sequencing sample was made of central memory CD4+ T cells from blood. The receptors shown here come from a man younger than 35 with type 1 diabetes.

The gene calls are TRBV7-2 and TRBJ1-6; D is unresolved. CDR3 length equals 14 residues. Looked up from germline, CDR1 is SGHTA and CDR2 is FQGNSA. Trimming shortened V by 1 base and J by 7 bases, and 8 bases separated the two germline ends. CDR3: CASSLVEGNSPLHF. The CDR3 DNA reads as TGTGCCAGCAGCTTAGTGGAAGGGAATTCACCCCTCCACTTT. The variable domain in full, completed from reference TRBV7-2 and TRBJ1-6, reads GAGVSQSPSNKVTEKGKDVELRCDPISGHTALYWYRQSLGQGLEFLIYFQGNSAPDKSGLPSDRFSAERTGGSVSTLTIQRTQQEDSAVYLCASSLVEGNSPLHFGNGTRLTVT.

V usage is TRBV6-5 and J usage is TRBJ1-2; TRBD1 matches 7 bases. This CDR3 is 14 amino acids long. With 2 bases clipped from V and 1 base from J, the junction kept 1 base outside the gene matches. In germline, CDR1 is MNHEY, CDR2 SVGAGI. CDR3 nucleotide sequence: TGTGCCAGCAGTTACGACAGGGTTAACTATGGCTACACCTTC. Its translation is CASSYDRVNYGYTF.

This clone was seen a single time. This chain connects TRBV25-1 to TRBJ1-1; 9 bases match TRBD1. CDR1 and CDR2 (germline): MGHDK, SYGVNS. This CDR3 spans 15 amino acids. V lost 3 bases, J lost 6 bases, and 8 bases stayed unmatched. DNA for the CDR3: TGTGCCAGCAGTGATGACAGGGGGATAGACTCTGAAGCTTTCTTT. It is translated as CASSDDRGIDSEAFF.

The chain links TRBV7-2 to TRBJ2-1, with TRBD2 matching 12 bases. Trimming took 6 bases from V and 9 from J; bases not matched to a gene: 9. Germline CDR1 SGHTA, CDR2 FQGNSA. The CDR3 contains 15 residues. The CDR3 region has the DNA TGTGCCAGCAGTCGTTCTAGCGGGGGGGCCAGTGAGCAGTTCTTC. This encodes CASSRSSGGASEQFF. The whole variable domain, filled in from reference TRBV7-2 and TRBJ2-1, reads GAGVSQSPSNKVTEKGKDVELRCDPISGHTALYWYRQSLGQGLEFLIYFQGNSAPDKSGLPSDRFSAERTGGSVSTLTIQRTQQEDSAVYLCASSRSSGGASEQFFGPGTRLTVL.

This clone was detected only a few times. CDR3: CAWSVGLGRELFF. The CDR3 DNA sequence: TGTGCCTGGAGTGTTGGACTAGGACGGGAGCTGTTTTTT. The V call is TRBV30, the J call TRBJ2-2, with 7 bases fitting TRBD2. V lost 0 bases to trimming and J lost 9 bases; unmatched junction nucleotides: 4. CDR3 length: 13 residues. Germline CDR1 reads GTSNPN; CDR2 reads SVGIG (reference sequence).

The sample holds a few counts of this clone. The gene calls are TRBV7-9 and TRBJ1-4, with D perhaps TRBD1 (5 bases). The germline V gene encodes CDR1 SEHNR and CDR2 FQNEAQ (reference sequence). The CDR3 runs 13 residues. Trimming pared 7 bases from V and 5 bases from J, leaving 11 bases between. CDR3 residues: CASTREANEKLFF. The CDR3 DNA sequence: TGTGCCAGCACCAGGGAGGCAAATGAAAAACTGTTTTTT.

This clone came up a few times. As DNA, the CDR3 is TGTGCCAGCAGTGAAGACACGGCCTCCTACGAGCAGTACTTC. Protein sequence: CASSEDTASYEQYF. The chain links TRBV2 to TRBJ2-7; D gene unclear. The germline V gene encodes CDR1 SNHLY and CDR2 FYNNEI. Trimming pared 1 base from V and 0 bases from J, leaving 7 bases between. This CDR3 is 14 amino acids long.

The genes are TRBV10-3 and TRBJ2-3, with TRBD2 matching 7 bases. With V trimmed by 7 bases and J by 0 bases, 10 bases remained unmatched. CDR1 ENHRY and CDR2 SYGVKD come from the germline V gene. The CDR3 runs 16 residues. The CDR3 sequence is CAITALGLVSTDTQYF. DNA of the CDR3: TGTGCCATCACCGCTCTAGGACTAGTTAGCACAGATACGCAGTATTTT.